This TCR beta chain was sequenced for a study of cytomegalovirus exposure and HLA in healthy donors. The V end lost 5 bases, the J end lost 0 bases, and 8 bases lay between the germline ends. Germline V CDR1 and CDR2: LNHDA, SQIVND (reference sequence). The CDR3 loop spans 14 amino acids. Primers included in the PCR were 60 Vbeta and 13 Jbeta primers. Data came from immunoSEQ multiplex PCR; TCRdb stores just in-frame clones and leaves some out. The table lists 130,000 or so clones, more than 80% of them singletons. Study findings and constraints: V segments that were indistinguishable, TRBV6-2 and TRBV6-3 among them, were omitted from analysis.

On this clone: Antigen: not known.

The chain joins TRBV19 to TRBJ1-5; D call uncertain. Sample: PBMCs. The receptor comes from a man aged 40-49 years in good health and CMV-seronegative. The CDR3 region is CASSRVYSNQPQHF. CDR3 in DNA: TGTGCCAGTAGTCGGGTTTATAGCAATCAGCCCCAGCATTTT.